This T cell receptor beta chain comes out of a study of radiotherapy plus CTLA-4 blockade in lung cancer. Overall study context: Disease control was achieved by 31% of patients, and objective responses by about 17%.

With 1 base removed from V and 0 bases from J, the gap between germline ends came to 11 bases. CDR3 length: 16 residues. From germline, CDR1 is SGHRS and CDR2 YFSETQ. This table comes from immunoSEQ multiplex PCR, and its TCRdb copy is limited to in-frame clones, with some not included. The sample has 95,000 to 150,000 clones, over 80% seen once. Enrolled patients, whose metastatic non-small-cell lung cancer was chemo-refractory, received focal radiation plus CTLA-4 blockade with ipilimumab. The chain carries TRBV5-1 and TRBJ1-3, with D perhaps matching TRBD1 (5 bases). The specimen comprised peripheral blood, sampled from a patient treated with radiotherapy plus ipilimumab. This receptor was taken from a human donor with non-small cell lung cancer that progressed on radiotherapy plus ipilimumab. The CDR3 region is CASSLLDGASGNTIYF. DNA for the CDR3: TGCGCCAGCAGCTTGTTAGACGGGGCCTCTGGAAACACCATATATTTT.